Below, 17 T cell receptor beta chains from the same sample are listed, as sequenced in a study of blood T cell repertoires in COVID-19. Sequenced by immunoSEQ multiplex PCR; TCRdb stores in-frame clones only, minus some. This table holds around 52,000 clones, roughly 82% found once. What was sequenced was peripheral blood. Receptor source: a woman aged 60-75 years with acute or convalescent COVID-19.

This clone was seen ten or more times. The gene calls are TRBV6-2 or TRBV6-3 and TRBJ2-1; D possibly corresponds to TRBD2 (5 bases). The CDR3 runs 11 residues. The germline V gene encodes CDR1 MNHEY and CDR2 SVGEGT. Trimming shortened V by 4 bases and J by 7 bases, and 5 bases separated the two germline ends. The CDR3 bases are TGTGCCAGCAGTTCGGGGAATGAGCAGTTCTTC. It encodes CASSSGNEQFF.

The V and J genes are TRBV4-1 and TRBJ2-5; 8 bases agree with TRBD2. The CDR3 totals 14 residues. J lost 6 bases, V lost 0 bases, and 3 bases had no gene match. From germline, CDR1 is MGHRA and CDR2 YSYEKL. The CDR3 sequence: CASSQDRGGKTQYF. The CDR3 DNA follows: TGCGCCAGCAGCCAAGATCGGGGGGGAAAGACCCAGTACTTC.

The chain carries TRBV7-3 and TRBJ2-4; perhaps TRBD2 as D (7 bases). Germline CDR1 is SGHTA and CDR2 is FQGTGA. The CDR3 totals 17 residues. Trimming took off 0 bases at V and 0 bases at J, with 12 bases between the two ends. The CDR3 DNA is TGTGCCAGCAGCTTAACGGACGGGGGGCTAGCCAAAAACATTCAGTACTTC. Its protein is CASSLTDGGLAKNIQYF.

The CDR3 coding sequence is TGTGCCAGCGAAGGACAGGGGGCTACAGATACGCAGTATTTT. This codes for CASEGQGATDTQYF. The chain uses TRBV2 and TRBJ2-3; 11 bases match TRBD1. The germline gives CDR1 SNHLY, CDR2 FYNNEI. Trimming removed 8 bases from V and 3 bases from J; junction bases left unmatched: 4. This CDR3 is built from 14 residues.

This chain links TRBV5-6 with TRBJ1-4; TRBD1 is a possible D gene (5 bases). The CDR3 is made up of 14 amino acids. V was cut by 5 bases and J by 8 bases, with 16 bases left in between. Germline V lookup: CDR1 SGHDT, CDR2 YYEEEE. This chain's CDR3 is CASSLDSSGEKLFF. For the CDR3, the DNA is TGTGCCAGCAGTCTTGACAGTTCAGGGGAAAAACTGTTTTTT.

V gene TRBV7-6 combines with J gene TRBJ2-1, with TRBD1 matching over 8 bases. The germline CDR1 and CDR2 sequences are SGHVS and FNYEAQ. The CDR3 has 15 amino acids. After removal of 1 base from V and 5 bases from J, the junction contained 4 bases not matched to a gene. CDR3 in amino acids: CASSLGTGSHNEQFF. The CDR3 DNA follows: TGTGCCAGCAGCTTAGGGACAGGGTCCCACAATGAGCAGTTCTTC.

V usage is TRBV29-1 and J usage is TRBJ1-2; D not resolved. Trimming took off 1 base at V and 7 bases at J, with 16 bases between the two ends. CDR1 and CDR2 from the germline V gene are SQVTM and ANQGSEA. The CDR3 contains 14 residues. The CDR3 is CSVEGVGRTIGYTF. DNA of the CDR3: TGCAGCGTTGAAGGGGTAGGGAGAACTATTGGCTACACCTTC.

The DNA for the CDR3 is TGTGCCAGTAGTGAAACCCGGGACACCCGTTACGAGCAGTACTTC. Its protein is CASSETRDTRYEQYF. The V and J genes are TRBV19 and TRBJ2-7; D might be TRBD1 (6 bases). This CDR3 has 15 amino acids. Per germline, CDR1 LNHDA and CDR2 SQIVND (reference sequence). V lost 5 bases, J lost 4 bases, and 18 bases lay in between.

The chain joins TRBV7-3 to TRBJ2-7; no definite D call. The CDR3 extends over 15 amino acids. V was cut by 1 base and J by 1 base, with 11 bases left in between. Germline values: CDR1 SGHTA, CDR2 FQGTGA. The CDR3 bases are TGTGCCAGCAGCTTAAAAGTTGGCAGTTCCTACGAGCAGTACTTC. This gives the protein CASSLKVGSSYEQYF.

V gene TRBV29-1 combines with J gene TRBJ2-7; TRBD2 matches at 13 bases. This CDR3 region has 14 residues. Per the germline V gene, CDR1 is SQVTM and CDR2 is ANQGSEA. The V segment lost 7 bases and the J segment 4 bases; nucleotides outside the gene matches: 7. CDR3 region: CSASPGLAGYEQYF. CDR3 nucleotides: TGCAGCGCCAGCCCGGGACTAGCGGGGTACGAGCAGTACTTC.

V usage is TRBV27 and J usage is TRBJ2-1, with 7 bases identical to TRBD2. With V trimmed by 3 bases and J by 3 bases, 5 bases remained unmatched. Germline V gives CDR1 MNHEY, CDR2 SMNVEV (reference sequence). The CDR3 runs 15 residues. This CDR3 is CASSFKSGGYNEQFF. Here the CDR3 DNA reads TGTGCCAGCAGTTTTAAATCGGGGGGCTACAATGAGCAGTTCTTC.

The CDR3 sequence: CASSPLAQGSREQYF. The CDR3 nucleotides read TGTGCCAGCTCACCCTTGGCACAGGGGTCACGGGAGCAGTACTTC. The chain joins TRBV18 to TRBJ2-7, with 7 positions matching TRBD1. V shed 3 bases and J 7 bases; nucleotides not matched to a gene: 12. Germline CDR1 KGHSH, CDR2 LQKENI. The CDR3 consists of 15 residues.

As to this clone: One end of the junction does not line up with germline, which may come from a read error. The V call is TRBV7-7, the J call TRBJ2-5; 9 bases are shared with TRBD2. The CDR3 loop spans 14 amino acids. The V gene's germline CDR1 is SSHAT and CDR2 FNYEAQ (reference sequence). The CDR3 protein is CASSETSGGETQYF. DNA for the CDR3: TGTGCTAGCAGCGAGACTAGCGGAGGGGAGACCCAGTACTTC. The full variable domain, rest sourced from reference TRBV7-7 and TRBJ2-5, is GAGVSQSPRYKVTKRGQDVTLRCDPISSHATLYWYQQALGQGPEFLTYFNYEAQPDKSGLPSDRFSAERPEGSISTLTIQRTEQRDSAMYRCASSETSGGETQYFGPGTRLLVL.

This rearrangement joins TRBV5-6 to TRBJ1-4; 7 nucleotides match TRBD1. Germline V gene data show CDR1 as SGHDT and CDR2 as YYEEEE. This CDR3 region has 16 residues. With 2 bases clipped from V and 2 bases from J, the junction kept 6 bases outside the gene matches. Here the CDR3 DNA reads TGTGCCAGCAGCTTTAGGGGGCTCGGGACTAATGAAAAACTGTTTTTT. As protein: CASSFRGLGTNEKLFF. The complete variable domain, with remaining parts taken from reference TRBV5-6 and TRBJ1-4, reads DAGVTQSPTHLIKTRGQQVTLRCSPKSGHDTVSWYQQALGQGPQFIFQYYEEEERQRGNFPDRFSGHQFPNYSSELNVNALLLGDSALYLCASSFRGLGTNEKLFFGSGTQLSVL.

CDR3 in amino acids: CAAEKDRGLSPLHF. CDR3 nucleotide sequence: TGTGCCGCAGAGAAGGACAGGGGGCTTTCACCCCTCCACTTT. The chain employs TRBV30 and TRBJ1-6; 11 nucleotides match TRBD1. The CDR3 loop spans 14 amino acids. Looked up from germline, CDR1 is GTSNPN and CDR2 is SVGIG (reference sequence). J gave up 9 bases and V 8 bases, and 9 bases lay outside the gene matches.

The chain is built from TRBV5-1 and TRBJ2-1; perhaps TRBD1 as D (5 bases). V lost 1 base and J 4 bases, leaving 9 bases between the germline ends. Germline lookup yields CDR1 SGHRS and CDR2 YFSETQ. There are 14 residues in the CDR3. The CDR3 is CASSLSQGYNEQFF. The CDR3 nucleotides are TGCGCCAGCAGCTTGAGTCAGGGATACAATGAGCAGTTCTTC.

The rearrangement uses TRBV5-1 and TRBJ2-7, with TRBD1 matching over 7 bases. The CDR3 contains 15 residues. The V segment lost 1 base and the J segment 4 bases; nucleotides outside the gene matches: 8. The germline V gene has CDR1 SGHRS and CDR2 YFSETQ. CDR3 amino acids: CASSLSGTEEYEQYF. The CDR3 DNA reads TGCGCCAGCAGCTTGAGTGGGACAGAAGAATACGAGCAGTACTTC.